A single sample gave rise to the 3 T cell receptor beta chains below, sequenced in a study of blood T cell repertoires in COVID-19. Sequencing was performed with immunoSEQ multiplex PCR; in TCRdb, only in-frame clones are kept and a portion is missing. In the table there are about 200,000 clones, around 81% of which are singletons. The sample consisted of peripheral blood. These receptors all come from a man aged 55-75 years with COVID-19, enrolled during active disease.

The rearrangement joins TRBV27 to TRBJ2-2, with D tentatively TRBD2 (6 bases). This CDR3 has 17 amino acids. Germline V CDR1 and CDR2: MNHEY, SMNVEV (reference sequence). V lost 2 bases, J lost 0 bases, and 13 bases lay in between. CDR3 amino acids: CASSLPGLLSNTGELFF. The CDR3 DNA is TGTGCCAGCAGTTTACCGGGACTCCTTTCGAACACCGGGGAGCTGTTTTTT.

The gene calls are TRBV9 and TRBJ1-3; D remains ambiguous. The V gene lost 4 bases and the J gene lost 0 bases, with 11 bases spanning the gap. CDR3 length: 15 amino acids. Germline assignment: CDR1 SGDLS and CDR2 YYNGEE. The CDR3 here is CASSLPGSSGNTIYF. CDR3 in DNA: TGTGCCAGCAGCCTCCCCGGGAGCTCTGGAAACACCATATATTTT.

CDR3: CASSLLGVASNQPQHF. DNA of the CDR3: TGTGCCAGCAGCTTGTTAGGGGTGGCGAGCAATCAGCCCCAGCATTTT. V is TRBV5-5 and J is TRBJ1-5, with TRBD1 as a possible D gene (5 bases). V lost 1 base, J lost 1 base, and 12 bases lay in between. CDR3 length: 16 amino acids. CDR1 is SGHKS, CDR2 YYEKEE, per germline (reference sequence).